A selection of T cell receptor beta chains follows, all from one sample in a study of blood T cells in healthy people across ages. Each CDR3 protein is one row after TCRdb ran MiXCR on the 5' RACE reads. The sample consists of approximately 1,700,000 distinct CDR3 sequences, approximately 39% of them appearing once. The sample consisted of blood. The receptors here all came from a human donor in good health. Both conserved end residues are part of each CDR3. Each record gives: CDR3 DNA, CDR3 protein, D gene, V gene, clone size, J gene. A D gene is named only where the DNA matches it firmly. Not every row has a clone size; where given, it reads once, few, many or a size class.

cdr3_nt: TGTGCCAGCAGCCCAAGTTGGGGGGCCCCTCAAGAGACCCAGTACTTC
cdr3_aa: CASSPSWGAPQETQYF
d_call: NA
v_call: TRBV6-5
clone_size: NA
j_call: TRBJ2-5

cdr3_nt: TGCGCCAGCAGCCAAGACAACCTCGGGACAGATGAAGCTTTCTTT
cdr3_aa: CASSQDNLGTDEAFF
d_call: TRBD1
v_call: TRBV4-3
clone_size: once
j_call: TRBJ1-1

cdr3_nt: TGTGCCACTTCGGACAGGCACACAGATACGCAGTATTTT
cdr3_aa: CATSDRHTDTQYF
d_call: TRBD1
v_call: TRBV2
clone_size: NA
j_call: TRBJ2-3

cdr3_nt: NA
cdr3_aa: CASSQIPLWQGHRNEQYF
d_call: NA
v_call: TRBV27
clone_size: NA
j_call: TRBJ2-7

cdr3_nt: TGCGCCAGCAGCCAAGCTGGGACAGGGAGCTTTGAAAGCTCCTACGAGCAGTACTTC
cdr3_aa: CASSQAGTGSFESSYEQYF
d_call: TRBD1
v_call: TRBV4-1
clone_size: few
j_call: TRBJ2-7

cdr3_nt: TGCAGCGTTGCCCAGGGGAGGTCGGGGGAGACCCAGTACTTC
cdr3_aa: CSVAQGRSGETQYF
d_call: NA
v_call: TRBV29-1
clone_size: many
j_call: TRBJ2-5

cdr3_nt: TGCGCCAGCAGCCCCGGGACTCCAGCCTACAATGAGCAGTTCTTC
cdr3_aa: CASSPGTPAYNEQFF
d_call: NA
v_call: TRBV5-1
clone_size: few
j_call: TRBJ2-1

cdr3_nt: TGTGCCAGCAGCGGTCTCAATGAGCAGGTCTTC
cdr3_aa: CASSGLNEQVF
d_call: NA
v_call: TRBV9
clone_size: NA
j_call: TRBJ2-1

cdr3_nt: TGTGCCAGCAGCTTAGGGCAGCATGAAGCTTTCTTT
cdr3_aa: CASSLGQHEAFF
d_call: NA
v_call: TRBV7-9
clone_size: NA
j_call: TRBJ1-1

cdr3_nt: TGTGCCAGCAGCCACTACATAAAGACCCAGTTCTTC
cdr3_aa: CASSHYIKTQFF
d_call: NA
v_call: TRBV3-1
clone_size: NA
j_call: TRBJ2-1

cdr3_nt: TGTGCCAGCAGCTTCGACAGGGCCGACTATGGCTACACCTTC
cdr3_aa: CASSFDRADYGYTF
d_call: TRBD1
v_call: TRBV7-2
clone_size: few
j_call: TRBJ1-2

cdr3_nt: TGTGCCAGCAGCATGACTGCAGCCCACTCTGGAAACACCATATATTTT
cdr3_aa: CASSMTAAHSGNTIYF
d_call: NA
v_call: TRBV7-9
clone_size: NA
j_call: TRBJ1-3

cdr3_nt: TGTGCCAGCAGCTTGGGTACGGCTTTGAGACTGTTTTTT
cdr3_aa: CASSLGTALRLFF
d_call: NA
v_call: TRBV5-6
clone_size: NA
j_call: TRBJ1-4

cdr3_nt: TGTGCCAGCAGCTTGAACACGGACGTTTGGACAAACTATGGCTACACCTTC
cdr3_aa: CASSLNTDVWTNYGYTF
d_call: NA
v_call: TRBV7-9
clone_size: few
j_call: TRBJ1-2

cdr3_nt: TGTGCCAGCAGTGACTCCCAGGGAGAAGGTGAAGCTTTCTTT
cdr3_aa: CASSDSQGEGEAFF
d_call: NA
v_call: TRBV6-4
clone_size: few
j_call: TRBJ1-1

cdr3_nt: TGTGCCAGCAGATCCAACAGGGGGCTAGGTACCAAAAGCTCCTACGAGCAATACTTC
cdr3_aa: CASRSNRGLGTKSSYEQYF
d_call: TRBD1
v_call: TRBV6-1
clone_size: NA
j_call: TRBJ2-7

cdr3_nt: TGTGCCAGCAGCTTACCGGGGGCAGGACCTTACGAGCAGTACTTC
cdr3_aa: CASSLPGAGPYEQYF
d_call: NA
v_call: TRBV7-6
clone_size: NA
j_call: TRBJ2-7

cdr3_nt: TGCGCCAGCAGCCAAGATAGCGGGTACTCTGGAAACACCATATATTTT
cdr3_aa: CASSQDSGYSGNTIYF
d_call: NA
v_call: TRBV4-3
clone_size: few
j_call: TRBJ1-3

cdr3_nt: TGTGCCCGCAGGACAGGTAACCAGCAGTACTTC
cdr3_aa: CARRTGNQQYF
d_call: TRBD1
v_call: TRBV12-3/TRBV12-4
clone_size: NA
j_call: TRBJ2-7

cdr3_nt: TGTGCCAGCAGTTTTCGTCATGGGGCCAACGTCCTGACTTTC
cdr3_aa: CASSFRHGANVLTF
d_call: NA
v_call: TRBV12-3/TRBV12-4
clone_size: NA
j_call: TRBJ2-6

cdr3_nt: TGTGCCAGCTGGAAGTGTAGGGTAGAGACCCAGTACTTC
cdr3_aa: CASWKCRVETQYF
d_call: NA
v_call: TRBV12-3/TRBV12-4
clone_size: NA
j_call: TRBJ2-5

cdr3_nt: TGTGCCAGCAGTTTAAGTATCTGGGTTCAGTACTTC
cdr3_aa: CASSLSIWVQYF
d_call: NA
v_call: TRBV28
clone_size: NA
j_call: TRBJ2-7

cdr3_nt: TGCAGTGCTAGAGCGGGGGGGCCAGGGGCCTACAATAAGCAGTTCTTC
cdr3_aa: CSARAGGPGAYNKQFF
d_call: TRBD2
v_call: TRBV20-1
clone_size: NA
j_call: TRBJ2-1

cdr3_nt: TGTGCCAGCAGCCCGGAGGGGACCGTGGACACTGAAGCTTTCTTT
cdr3_aa: CASSPEGTVDTEAFF
d_call: NA
v_call: TRBV7-2
clone_size: NA
j_call: TRBJ1-1

cdr3_nt: TGCAGCGTTGAAGATCTGGATTACGAGCAGTACTTC
cdr3_aa: CSVEDLDYEQYF
d_call: NA
v_call: TRBV29-1
clone_size: NA
j_call: TRBJ2-7

cdr3_nt: TGTGCCAGCAGCACGGGACAGGACACCGGGGAGCTGTTTTTT
cdr3_aa: CASSTGQDTGELFF
d_call: TRBD1
v_call: TRBV4-2
clone_size: NA
j_call: TRBJ2-2

cdr3_nt: TGCAGTGCTCCGAGGGGCCAGGGGTCCTACGAGCAGTACTTC
cdr3_aa: CSAPRGQGSYEQYF
d_call: NA
v_call: TRBV20-1
clone_size: few
j_call: TRBJ2-7